This entry lists 5 T cell receptor beta chains sequenced from one sample in a study of CD8 T cells in ankylosing spondylitis. Overall study results and limits: Blood of patients with ankylosing spondylitis appeared to be characterized by a TCR beta motif of eight highly homologous variants.

The antigens for these receptors are not known. TCRdb re-called the 5' RACE reads through MiXCR, storing one row per CDR3 protein. The profile shows roughly 700,000 distinct CDR3 sequences, roughly 19% of them singletons. Sample: blood, either unsorted or a sorted T cell fraction (not recorded which). All receptors come from a male donor with ankylosing spondylitis.

This clonotype was seen a few times. The CDR3 bases are TGTGCCAGCAGCTCTAGCGGGGGGGCCTGGTACAATGAGCAGTTCTTC. Residues: CASSSSGGAWYNEQFF. The rearrangement links TRBV7-8 to TRBJ2-1; 12 positions agree with TRBD2. Germline loops: CDR1 SGHVS, CDR2 FQNEAQ. V trimming: 4 bases; J trimming: 4 bases; junction bases outside the gene matches: 5. This CDR3 comprises 16 residues.

The chain combines TRBV6-1 with TRBJ2-2; D gene uncertain. The CDR3 has 16 amino acids. From germline, CDR1 is MNHNS and CDR2 SASEGT. CDR3 bases: TGTGCGAGCCGCGGTCTCGCACAGACCCCGGCCGGGGAGCTGTTTTTT. As protein: CASRGLAQTPAGELFF.

This clonotype showed up just a few times. The chain links TRBV28 to TRBJ2-7; D not resolved. CDR1 and CDR2 (germline): MDHEN, SYDVKM. The CDR3 has 15 amino acids. Trimming shortened V by 5 bases and J by 2 bases, and 16 bases separated the two germline ends. The CDR3 reads CASSPPSDWAYEQYF. In DNA, the CDR3 is TGTGCCAGCAGTCCCCCCTCGGATTGGGCCTACGAGCAGTACTTC.

V is TRBV5-4 and J is TRBJ2-4; tentative D call: TRBD1 (5 bases). Per germline, CDR1 SGHNT and CDR2 YYREEE (reference sequence). Trimming took off 2 bases at V and 4 bases at J, with 7 bases between the two ends. This CDR3 has 13 amino acids. DNA for the CDR3: TGTGCCAGCAGCTTCGACAGTAAAAACATTCAGTACTTC. Protein product: CASSFDSKNIQYF.

The chain links TRBV12-3 or TRBV12-4 to TRBJ1-2, with 8 bases identical to TRBD1. The CDR3 spans 15 residues. The junction had 8 bases not matched to a gene; V was cut back by 0 bases and J by 8 bases. The CDR3 DNA follows: TGTGCCAGCAGTTTAGCGCCATGGGGACAGGAAGGCTACACCTTC. As protein: CASSLAPWGQEGYTF.